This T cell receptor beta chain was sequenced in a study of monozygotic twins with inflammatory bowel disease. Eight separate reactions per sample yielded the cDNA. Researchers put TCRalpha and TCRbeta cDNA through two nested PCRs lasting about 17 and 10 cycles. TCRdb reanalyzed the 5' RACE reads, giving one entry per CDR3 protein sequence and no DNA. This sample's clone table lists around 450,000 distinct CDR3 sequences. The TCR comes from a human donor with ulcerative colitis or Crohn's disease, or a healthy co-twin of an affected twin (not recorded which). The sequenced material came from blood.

CDR3 residues: CASSFRTVLVNSPLHF. The chain uses TRBV28 and TRBJ1-6. In germline, CDR1 is MDHEN, CDR2 SYDVKM. This CDR3 region has 16 residues.